The TCR beta chain described here comes from a study of prognosis after radiotherapy for stage I lung cancer. Whole-study findings and limits: A difference in TRBV and TRBJ gene usage was reportedly seen between patients with and without metastases. Lower Shannon entropy after stereotactic body radiation therapy was observed in patients who went on to develop distant metastases.

As to this clonotype: Its target is unknown.

The TCR beta CDR3 region was amplified from genomic DNA, with two rounds of multiplex PCR being used for the amplification. First-round PCR used primers specific to each TRBV and TRBJ gene. TCRdb reprocessed the multiplex PCR reads via MiXCR and lists one record per CDR3 protein. Of more than 7,500 distinct CDR3 sequences in the sample, 60% to 65% were seen once. Material: PBMCs, obtained before or after stereotactic body radiation therapy (not recorded which). The receptor's source is a donor over 45 with non-small cell lung cancer.

The DNA for the CDR3 is TGTGCCAGCAGTTTACTACAGGGTGGGGCGAACGAGCAGTACTTC. Its protein product is CASSLLQGGANEQYF. V and J are TRBV28 and TRBJ2-7, with a possible D match to TRBD1 (6 bases). The CDR3 is 15 amino acids. The V end was cut by 2 bases, the J end by 5 bases, with 16 bases between. Germline V gives CDR1 MDHEN, CDR2 SYDVKM. Using reference TRBV28 and TRBJ2-7 for the parts outside the CDR3, the full variable domain is DVKVTQSSRYLVKRTGEKVFLECVQDMDHENMFWYRQDPGLGLRLIYFSYDVKMKEKGDIPEGYSVSREKKERFSLILESASTNQTSMYLCASSLLQGGANEQYFGPGTRLTVT.